This T cell receptor (beta chain) was identified during a study of blood T cell repertoires in COVID-19. Study-level background: Sites across the United States, Italy and Spain contributed samples from acute and convalescent COVID-19. T cells, B-cell-depleted T cells, or PBMCs supplied cDNA or gDNA.

The V end was cut by 5 bases, the J end by 1 base, with 12 bases between. The germline CDR1 and CDR2 sequences are MDHEN and SYDVKM. The CDR3 is 14 residues long. Patients at the Seattle site were enrolled during active infection and followed longitudinally. Original handling: Amplifying reference gene primers gave estimates of nucleated cell counts. The repertoire was sequenced with immunoSEQ multiplex PCR; TCRdb's copy has only in-frame clones and lacks some. The V and J calls and clone size come from that table; D and trimming were worked out from the DNA. The sample lists under 95,000 clones, 85% occurring once.

The sequenced sample consisted of peripheral blood. The chain uses TRBV28 and TRBJ2-7; D not resolved. This receptor was taken from a man aged 45 to 65 with COVID-19, enrolled during active disease. The CDR3: CASSPYGRSYEQYF. The DNA of the CDR3 is TGTGCCAGCAGTCCCTATGGCAGGTCCTACGAGCAGTACTTC.